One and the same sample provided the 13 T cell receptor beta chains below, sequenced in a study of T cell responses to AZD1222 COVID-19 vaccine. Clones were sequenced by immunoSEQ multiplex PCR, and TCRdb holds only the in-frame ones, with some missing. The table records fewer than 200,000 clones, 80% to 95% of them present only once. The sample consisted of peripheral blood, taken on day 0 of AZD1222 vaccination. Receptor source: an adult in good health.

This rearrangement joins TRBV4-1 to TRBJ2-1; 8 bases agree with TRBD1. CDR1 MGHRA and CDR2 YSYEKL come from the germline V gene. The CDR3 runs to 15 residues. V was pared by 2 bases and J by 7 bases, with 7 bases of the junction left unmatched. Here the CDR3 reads CASSQIGTGKNEQFF. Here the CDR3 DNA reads TGCGCCAGCAGCCAAATCGGGACAGGAAAGAATGAGCAGTTCTTC.

The CDR3 bases are TGTGCCAGCAGCTTTAGCCAGATCTATGGCTACACCTTC. Its protein product is CASSFSQIYGYTF. This rearrangement joins TRBV5-6 to TRBJ1-2; D is unresolved. This CDR3 is 13 amino acids long. Germline loops: CDR1 SGHDT, CDR2 YYEEEE. Trimming removed 2 bases at V and 4 bases at J, with 9 bases between.

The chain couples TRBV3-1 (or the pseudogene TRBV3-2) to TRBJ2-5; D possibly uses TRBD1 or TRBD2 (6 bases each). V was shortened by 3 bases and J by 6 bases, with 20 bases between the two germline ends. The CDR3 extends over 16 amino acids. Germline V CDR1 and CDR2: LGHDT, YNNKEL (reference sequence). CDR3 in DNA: TGTGCCAGCAGCCATCAGACAGTGCGGAGGGGGAAGACCCAGTACTTC. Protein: CASSHQTVRRGKTQYF.

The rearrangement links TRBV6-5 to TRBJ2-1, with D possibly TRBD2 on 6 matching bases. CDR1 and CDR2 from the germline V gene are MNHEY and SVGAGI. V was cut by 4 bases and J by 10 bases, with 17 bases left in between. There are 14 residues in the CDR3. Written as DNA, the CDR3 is TGTGCCAGCAGTTTCGGGACTGCCAGAACAGAGCAGTTCTTC. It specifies CASSFGTARTEQFF.

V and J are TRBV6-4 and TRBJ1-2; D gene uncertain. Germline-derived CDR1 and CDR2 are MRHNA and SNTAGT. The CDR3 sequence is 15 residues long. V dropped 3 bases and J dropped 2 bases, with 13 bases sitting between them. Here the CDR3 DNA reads TGTGCCAGCAGTGATAACTCCGGGAACAACTATGGCTACACCTTC. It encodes CASSDNSGNNYGYTF.

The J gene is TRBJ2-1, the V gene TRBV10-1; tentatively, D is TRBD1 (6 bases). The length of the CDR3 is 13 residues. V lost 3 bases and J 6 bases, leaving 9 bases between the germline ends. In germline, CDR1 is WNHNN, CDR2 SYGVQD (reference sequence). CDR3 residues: CASSETGFNEQFF. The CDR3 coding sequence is TGCGCCAGCAGTGAAACAGGGTTCAATGAGCAGTTCTTC.

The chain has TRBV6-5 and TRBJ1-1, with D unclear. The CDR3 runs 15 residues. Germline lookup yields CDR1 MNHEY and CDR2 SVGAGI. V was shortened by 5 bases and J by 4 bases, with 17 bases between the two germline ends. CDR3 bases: TGTGCCAGCAGTCGACTGAAGGGAGGTGCCACTGAAGCTTTCTTT. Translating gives CASSRLKGGATEAFF.

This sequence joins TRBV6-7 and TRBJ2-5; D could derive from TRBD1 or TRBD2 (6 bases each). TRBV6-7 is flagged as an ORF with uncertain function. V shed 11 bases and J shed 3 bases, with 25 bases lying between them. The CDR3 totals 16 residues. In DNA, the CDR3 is TGTGCCCCCAGTTGGGGGGCTAGGACCCCCGAAGAGACCCAGTACTTC. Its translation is CAPSWGARTPEETQYF.

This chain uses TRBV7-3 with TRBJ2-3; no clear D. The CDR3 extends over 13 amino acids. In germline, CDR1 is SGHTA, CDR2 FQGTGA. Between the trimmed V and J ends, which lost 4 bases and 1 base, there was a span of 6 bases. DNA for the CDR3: TGTGCCAGCAGCTGGAGTGGCACAGATACGCAGTATTTT. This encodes CASSWSGTDTQYF.

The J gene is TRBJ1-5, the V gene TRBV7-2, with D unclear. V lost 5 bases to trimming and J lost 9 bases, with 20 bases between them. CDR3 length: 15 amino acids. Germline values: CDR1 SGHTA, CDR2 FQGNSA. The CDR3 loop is CASSQEGGRGPPQHF. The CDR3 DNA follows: TGTGCCAGCAGCCAGGAGGGAGGACGAGGGCCGCCCCAGCATTTT.

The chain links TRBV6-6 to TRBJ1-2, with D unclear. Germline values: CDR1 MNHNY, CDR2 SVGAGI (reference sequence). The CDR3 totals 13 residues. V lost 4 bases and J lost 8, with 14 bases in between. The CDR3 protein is CASSFSDEMGYTF. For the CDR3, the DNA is TGTGCCAGCAGTTTCTCGGACGAGATGGGCTACACCTTC.

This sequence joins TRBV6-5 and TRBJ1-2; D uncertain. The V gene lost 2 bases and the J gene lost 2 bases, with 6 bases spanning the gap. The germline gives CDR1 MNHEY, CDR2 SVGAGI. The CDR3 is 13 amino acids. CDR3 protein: CASSYEGNYGYTF. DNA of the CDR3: TGTGCCAGCAGTTACGAGGGAAACTATGGCTACACCTTC.

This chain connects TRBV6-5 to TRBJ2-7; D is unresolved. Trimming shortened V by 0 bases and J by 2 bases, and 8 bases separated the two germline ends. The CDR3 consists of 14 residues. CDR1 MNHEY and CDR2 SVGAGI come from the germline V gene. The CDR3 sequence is CASSYSGKAYEQYF. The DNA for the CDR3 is TGTGCCAGCAGTTACTCGGGCAAGGCCTACGAGCAGTACTTC.